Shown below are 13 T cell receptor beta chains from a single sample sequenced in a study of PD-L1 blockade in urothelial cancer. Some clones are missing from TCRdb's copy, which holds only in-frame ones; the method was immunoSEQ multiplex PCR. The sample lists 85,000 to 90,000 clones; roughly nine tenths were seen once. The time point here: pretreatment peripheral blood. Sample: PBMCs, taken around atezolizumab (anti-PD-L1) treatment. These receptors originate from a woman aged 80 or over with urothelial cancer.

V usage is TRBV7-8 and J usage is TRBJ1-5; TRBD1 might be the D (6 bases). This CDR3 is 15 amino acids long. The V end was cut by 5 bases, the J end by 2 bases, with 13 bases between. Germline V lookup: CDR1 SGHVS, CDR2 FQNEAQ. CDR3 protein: CASSQIQGRNQPQHF. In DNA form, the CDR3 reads TGTGCCAGCAGCCAGATACAGGGCCGCAATCAGCCCCAGCATTTT.

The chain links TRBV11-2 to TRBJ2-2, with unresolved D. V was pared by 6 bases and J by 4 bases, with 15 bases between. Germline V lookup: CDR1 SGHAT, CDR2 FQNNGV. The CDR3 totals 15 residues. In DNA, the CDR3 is TGTGCCAGCAGTACGATCGGAGCCTTCACCGGGGAGCTGTTTTTT. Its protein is CASSTIGAFTGELFF.

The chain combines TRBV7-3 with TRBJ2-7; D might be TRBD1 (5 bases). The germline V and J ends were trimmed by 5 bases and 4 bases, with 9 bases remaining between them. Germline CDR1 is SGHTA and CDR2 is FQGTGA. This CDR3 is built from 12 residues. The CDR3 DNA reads TGTGCCAGCAGCAACCCAGGGTACGAGCAGTACTTC. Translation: CASSNPGYEQYF.

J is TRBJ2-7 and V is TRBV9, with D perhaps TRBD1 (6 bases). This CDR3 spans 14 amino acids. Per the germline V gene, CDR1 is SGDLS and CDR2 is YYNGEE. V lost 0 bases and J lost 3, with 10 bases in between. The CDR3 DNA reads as TGTGCCAGCAGCGTAGGGGGACAAAACTACGAGCAGTACTTC. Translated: CASSVGGQNYEQYF.

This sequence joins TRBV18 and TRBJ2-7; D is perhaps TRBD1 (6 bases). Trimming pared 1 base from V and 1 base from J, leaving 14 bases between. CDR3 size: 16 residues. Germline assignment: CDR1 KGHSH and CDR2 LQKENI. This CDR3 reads CASSPLTGSTSYEQYF. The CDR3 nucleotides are TGTGCCAGCTCACCACTTACAGGGTCTACGTCCTACGAGCAGTACTTC.

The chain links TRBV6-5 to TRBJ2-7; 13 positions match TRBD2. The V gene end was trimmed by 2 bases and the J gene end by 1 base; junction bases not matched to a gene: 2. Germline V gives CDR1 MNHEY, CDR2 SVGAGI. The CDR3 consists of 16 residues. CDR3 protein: CASSYRTSGSSYEQYF. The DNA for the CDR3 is TGTGCCAGCAGTTACAGGACTAGCGGGAGTTCCTACGAGCAGTACTTC.

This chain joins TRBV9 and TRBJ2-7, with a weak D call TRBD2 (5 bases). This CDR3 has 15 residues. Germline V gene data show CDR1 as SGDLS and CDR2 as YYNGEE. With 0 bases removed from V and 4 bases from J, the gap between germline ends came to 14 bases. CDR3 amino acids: CASSVATSGTYEQYF. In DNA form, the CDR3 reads TGTGCCAGCAGCGTAGCTACCAGCGGCACTTACGAGCAGTACTTC.

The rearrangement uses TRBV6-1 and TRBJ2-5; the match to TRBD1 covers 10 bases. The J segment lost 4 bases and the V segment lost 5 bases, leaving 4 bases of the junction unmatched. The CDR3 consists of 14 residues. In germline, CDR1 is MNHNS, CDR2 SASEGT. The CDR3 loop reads CASSPTGGRETQYF. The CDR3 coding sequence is TGTGCCAGCAGTCCGACAGGGGGCCGAGAGACCCAGTACTTC.

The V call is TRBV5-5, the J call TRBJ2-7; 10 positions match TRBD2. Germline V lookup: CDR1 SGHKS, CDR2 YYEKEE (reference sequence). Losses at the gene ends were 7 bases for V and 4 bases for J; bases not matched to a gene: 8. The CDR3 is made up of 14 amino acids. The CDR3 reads CASGPTSGIYEQYF. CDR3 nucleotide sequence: TGTGCCAGCGGGCCCACTAGCGGGATATACGAGCAGTACTTC.

The CDR3 spells CASSWGRAEETQYF. CDR3 sequence (DNA): TGCGCCAGCAGCTGGGGCAGGGCTGAAGAGACCCAGTACTTC. This chain links TRBV5-1 with TRBJ2-5, with D possibly being TRBD1 (5 bases). The ends were cut back, 3 bases at V and 3 bases at J, with 12 bases in the middle. Germline V gene lookup returns CDR1 SGHRS and CDR2 YFSETQ. The CDR3 extends over 14 amino acids.

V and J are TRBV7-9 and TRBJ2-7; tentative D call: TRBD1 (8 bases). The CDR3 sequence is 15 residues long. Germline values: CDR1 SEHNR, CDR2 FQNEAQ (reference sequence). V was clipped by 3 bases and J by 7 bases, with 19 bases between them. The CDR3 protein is CASSFTGGGNLEQYF. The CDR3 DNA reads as TGTGCCAGCAGCTTCACAGGGGGAGGGAACTTGGAGCAGTACTTC.

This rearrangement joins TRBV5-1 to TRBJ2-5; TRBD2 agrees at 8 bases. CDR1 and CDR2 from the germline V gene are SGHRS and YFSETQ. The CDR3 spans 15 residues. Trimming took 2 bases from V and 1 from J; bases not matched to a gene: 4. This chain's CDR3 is CASSLLAGSQETQYF. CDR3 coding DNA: TGCGCCAGCAGCTTATTAGCGGGAAGCCAAGAGACCCAGTACTTC.

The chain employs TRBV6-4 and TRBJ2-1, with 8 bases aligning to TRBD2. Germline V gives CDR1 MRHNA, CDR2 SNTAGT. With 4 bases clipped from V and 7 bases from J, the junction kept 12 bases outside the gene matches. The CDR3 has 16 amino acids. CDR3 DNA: TGTGCCAGCAGTGCCTCCGGGACTAGTTCGTGGAATGAGCAGTTCTTC. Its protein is CASSASGTSSWNEQFF.